Described below is a single T cell receptor beta chain sequence and its context. The sample comes from a study of T cell changes during pregnancy in multiple sclerosis. This CDR3 has 14 amino acids. The V gene's germline CDR1 is MNHEY and CDR2 SVGAGI. Trimming removed 7 bases at V and 6 bases at J, with 18 bases between. Libraries were prepared by immunoSEQ multiplex PCR; TCRdb keeps only in-frame clonotypes and omits some of them. In the table there are about 33,000 clones, roughly nine tenths of which are singletons. This receptor was identified in a female donor in good health, enrolled as a control in a pregnancy study. J is TRBJ1-1 and V is TRBV6-5; tentative D call: TRBD1 (6 bases). Material: CD4+ T cells from peripheral blood mononuclear cells, obtained in the second trimester of pregnancy. The CDR3 DNA sequence: TGTGCCAGCACCACCACGGGGGGCAGCTCTGAAGCTTTCTTT. It is translated as CASTTTGGSSEAFF.